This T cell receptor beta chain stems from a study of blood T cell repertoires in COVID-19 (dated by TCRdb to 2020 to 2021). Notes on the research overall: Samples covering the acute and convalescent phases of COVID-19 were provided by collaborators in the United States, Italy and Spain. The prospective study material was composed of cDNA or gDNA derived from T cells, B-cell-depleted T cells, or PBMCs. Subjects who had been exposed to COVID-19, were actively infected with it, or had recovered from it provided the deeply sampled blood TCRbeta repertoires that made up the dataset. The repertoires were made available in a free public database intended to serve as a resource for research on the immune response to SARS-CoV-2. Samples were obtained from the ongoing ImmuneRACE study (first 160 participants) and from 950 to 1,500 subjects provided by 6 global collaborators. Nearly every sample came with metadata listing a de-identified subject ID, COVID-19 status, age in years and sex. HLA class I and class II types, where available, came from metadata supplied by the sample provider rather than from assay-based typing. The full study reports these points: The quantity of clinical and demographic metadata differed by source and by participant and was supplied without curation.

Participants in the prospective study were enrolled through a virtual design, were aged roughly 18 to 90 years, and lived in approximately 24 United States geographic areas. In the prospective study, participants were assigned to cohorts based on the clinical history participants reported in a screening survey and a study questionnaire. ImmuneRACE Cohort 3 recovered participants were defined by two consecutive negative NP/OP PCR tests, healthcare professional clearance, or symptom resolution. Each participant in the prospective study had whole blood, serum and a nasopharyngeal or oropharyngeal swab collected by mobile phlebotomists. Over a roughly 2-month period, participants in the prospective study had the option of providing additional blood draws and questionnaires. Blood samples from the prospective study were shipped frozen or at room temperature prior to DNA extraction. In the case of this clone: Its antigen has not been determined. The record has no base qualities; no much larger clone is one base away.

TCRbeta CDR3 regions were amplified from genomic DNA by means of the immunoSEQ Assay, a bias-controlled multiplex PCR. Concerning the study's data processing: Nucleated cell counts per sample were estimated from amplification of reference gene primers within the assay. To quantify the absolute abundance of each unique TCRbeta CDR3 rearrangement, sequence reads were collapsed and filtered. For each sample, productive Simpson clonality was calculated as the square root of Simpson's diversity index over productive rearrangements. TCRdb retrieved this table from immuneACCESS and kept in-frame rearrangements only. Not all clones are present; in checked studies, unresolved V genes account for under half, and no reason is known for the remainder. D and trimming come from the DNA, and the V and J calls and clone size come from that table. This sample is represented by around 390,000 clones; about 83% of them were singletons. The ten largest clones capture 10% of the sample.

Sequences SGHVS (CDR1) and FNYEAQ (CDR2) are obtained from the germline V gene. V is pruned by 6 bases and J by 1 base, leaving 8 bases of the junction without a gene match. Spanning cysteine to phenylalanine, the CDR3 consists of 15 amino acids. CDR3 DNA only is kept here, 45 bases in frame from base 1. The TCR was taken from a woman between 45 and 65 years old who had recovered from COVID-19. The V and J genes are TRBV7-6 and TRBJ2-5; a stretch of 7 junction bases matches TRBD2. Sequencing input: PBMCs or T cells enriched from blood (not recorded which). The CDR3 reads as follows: CASRRGVAPQETQYF. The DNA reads TGTGCCAGCAGACGGGGGGTGGCCCCCCAAGAGACCCAGTACTTC.